This T cell receptor (beta chain) was observed in a study of beta chain features in type 1 diabetes. Cell sorting via CD45RO/CCR7/CD25/CD127/CD95/CD27 was performed to obtain CD4+ naive, central memory, regulatory and stem cell-like memory cells. Expressed TCRB transcripts were sequenced after all isolated RNA was converted to cDNA. Only in-frame clones appear in the TCRdb table, and some are missing; sequencing was by immunoSEQ multiplex PCR. This table has about 300,000 clones, roughly 8% appearing once. Germline lookup yields CDR1 SGHTA and CDR2 FQGNSA. This CDR3 comprises 15 residues. The V end was cut by 5 bases, the J end by 3 bases, with 13 bases between.

This TCR derives from a woman under 30 in good health. The genes are TRBV7-2 and TRBJ1-4; D is unresolved. Source material: central memory CD4+ T cells from blood. CDR3 DNA: TGTGCCAGCAGCCACGGCAGGTTGGCTAATGAAAAACTGTTTTTT. This translates into CASSHGRLANEKLFF.